What follows are 30 T cell receptor beta chains derived from one specimen sequenced in a study of shared clonotypes between healthy human individuals. Only in-frame clones appear in the TCRdb table, and some are missing; sequencing was by immunoSEQ multiplex PCR. The profile shows about 2.3 million clones, 85% to 95% of them singletons. The sequenced material came from naive CD4+ T cells from PBMCs. This sample's subset: CD45RA+ positively selected. These receptors all stem from a man in his late teens or twenties in good health. Some clones in this sample may be carry-over from other donors' samples.

This clone was observed a single time. The chain carries TRBV7-2 and TRBJ2-3, with 7 bases matching TRBD2. The CDR3 extends over 14 amino acids. Germline V gene data show CDR1 as SGHTA and CDR2 as FQGNSA. V shed 5 bases, J shed 4 bases, and the junction held 6 bases outside the gene matches. The CDR3 loop is CASSPRAGSDTQYF. The DNA of the CDR3 is TGTGCCAGCAGCCCCCGAGCGGGGTCAGATACGCAGTATTTT.

The chain combines TRBV9 with TRBJ2-7, with 7 nucleotides matching TRBD2. From germline, CDR1 is SGDLS and CDR2 YYNGEE. The junction had 12 bases not matched to a gene; V was cut back by 4 bases and J by 5 bases. This CDR3 is built from 15 residues. CDR3 sequence: CASSSRGLRGDEQYF. CDR3 sequence (DNA): TGTGCCAGCAGCTCTCGAGGGCTCCGGGGGGACGAGCAGTACTTC.

The chain combines TRBV4-2 with TRBJ2-1; D remains unclear. CDR1 and CDR2 from the germline V gene are LGHNA and YNFKEQ. This CDR3 is built from 12 residues. The V gene lost 0 bases and the J gene lost 7 bases, with 4 bases spanning the gap. The CDR3 spells CASSQEENEQFF. The CDR3, as DNA: TGTGCCAGCAGCCAAGAAGAAAATGAGCAGTTCTTC.

The chain carries TRBV7-2 and TRBJ2-1; 12 bases align to TRBD2. Germline CDR1 SGHTA, CDR2 FQGNSA. CDR3 length equals 16 residues. The V and J ends lost 5 bases and 8 bases, in that order; junction bases with no gene match: 10. The CDR3 DNA is TGTGCCAGCAGCCCAAACCGGCTAGCGGGAGGGGATGAGCAGTTCTTC. This gives the protein CASSPNRLAGGDEQFF.

The CDR3 loop reads CASSSSGSKYF. The CDR3 coding sequence is TGTGCCAGCAGTTCCAGCGGGAGCAAGTACTTC. The chain couples TRBV27 to TRBJ2-7; 8 nucleotides align to TRBD2. This CDR3 spans 11 amino acids. CDR1 MNHEY and CDR2 SMNVEV come from the germline V gene (reference sequence). Losses at the gene ends were 4 bases for V and 11 bases for J; bases not matched to a gene: 4.

The chain combines TRBV6-1 with TRBJ1-4; 9 bases line up with TRBD1. The CDR3 has 15 amino acids. Per the germline V gene, CDR1 is MNHNS and CDR2 is SASEGT. Germline trimming cut 4 bases from V and 6 bases from J; bases unmatched to any gene: 6. The CDR3 DNA reads TGTGCCAGCAGTGTGACAGGGGGAGGGGATGAAAAACTGTTTTTT. Its protein product is CASSVTGGGDEKLFF.

With respect to this clone: Other DNA sequences of this sample code for an identical CDR3. This chain connects TRBV6-5 to TRBJ2-7; the match to TRBD2 covers 7 bases. CDR1 and CDR2 from the germline V gene are MNHEY and SVGAGI. The V gene end was trimmed by 2 bases and the J gene end by 6 bases; junction bases not matched to a gene: 4. The CDR3 totals 13 residues. CDR3 amino acids: CASSYPGRGEQYF. The CDR3 DNA reads TGTGCCAGCAGTTACCCGGGGAGGGGCGAGCAGTACTTC.

V usage is TRBV28 and J usage is TRBJ1-6; D remains unclear. CDR3 length: 13 residues. Germline assignment: CDR1 MDHEN and CDR2 SYDVKM. V gave up 8 bases and J gave up 7 bases, with 12 bases separating them. Here the CDR3 DNA reads TGTGCCAGCGGACCCTTCGGAAATTCACCCCTCCACTTT. Protein sequence: CASGPFGNSPLHF.

Only a few counts were recorded for this clone. The chain uses TRBV30 and TRBJ2-2; D is uncertain. The CDR3 has 13 residues. The V end lost 2 bases, the J end lost 1 base, and 5 bases lay between the germline ends. Germline V lookup: CDR1 GTSNPN, CDR2 SVGIG (reference sequence). The CDR3 DNA is TGTGCCTGGAGTTCGATGAACACCGGGGAGCTGTTTTTT. This codes for CAWSSMNTGELFF.

The chain carries TRBV2 and TRBJ2-5, with D perhaps matching TRBD2 (5 bases). The CDR3 sequence is 11 residues long. Germline V gene data show CDR1 as SNHLY and CDR2 as FYNNEI. V lost 6 bases and J lost 11, with 13 bases in between. CDR3 in amino acids: CASSQDGEQYF. DNA for the CDR3: TGTGCCAGCAGCCAGGATGGGGAGCAGTACTTC.

The gene calls are TRBV4-2 and TRBJ2-1; 10 positions agree with TRBD2. This CDR3 is 18 amino acids long. Trimming cost V 5 bases and J 6 bases; bases outside gene matches: 16. Germline values: CDR1 LGHNA, CDR2 YNFKEQ. The CDR3 sequence: CASSSAVSGRAGGNEQFF. The DNA of the CDR3 is TGTGCCAGCAGCTCGGCCGTGAGCGGGAGGGCCGGGGGCAATGAGCAGTTCTTC.

This chain uses TRBV19 with TRBJ1-5; D unresolved. Germline-derived CDR1 and CDR2 are LNHDA and SQIVND (reference sequence). The V and J ends lost 10 bases and 2 bases respectively, with 18 bases between them. This CDR3 is built from 15 residues. Written as DNA, the CDR3 is TGTGCCACCTCTAGTAGAGGGATGCGCAATCAGCCCCAGCATTTT. This translates into CATSSRGMRNQPQHF. The whole variable domain, filled in from reference TRBV19 and TRBJ1-5, reads DGGITQSPKYLFRKEGQNVTLSCEQNLNHDAMYWYRQDPGQGLRLIYYSQIVNDFQKGDIAEGYSVSREKKESFPLTVTSAQKNPTAFYLCATSSRGMRNQPQHFGDGTRLSIL.

The chain links TRBV4-3 to TRBJ2-7; D uncertain. V lost 4 bases to trimming and J lost 2 bases, with 15 bases between them. Germline CDR1 LGHNA, CDR2 YSLEER. CDR3 size: 15 residues. CDR3 amino acids: CASSLAVGGTYEQYF. CDR3 bases: TGCGCCAGCAGCCTCGCGGTTGGCGGTACCTACGAGCAGTACTTC.

This chain links TRBV28 with TRBJ2-2; 8 bases are shared with TRBD1. The germline V gene encodes CDR1 MDHEN and CDR2 SYDVKM. The CDR3 extends over 12 amino acids. Unmatched junction bases numbered 6, after V lost 5 bases and J lost 13 bases. The CDR3 DNA reads TGTGCCAGCAGTCCGCGACAGGGGATGCTGTTTTTT. Its protein is CASSPRQGMLFF.

This clone was counted between two and nine times. The same CDR3 also results from other DNA sequences found in this sample. The chain has TRBV7-2 and TRBJ1-2; 11 bases fit TRBD1. Germline V lookup: CDR1 SGHTA, CDR2 FQGNSA. V shed 5 bases, J shed 5 bases, and the junction held 4 bases outside the gene matches. The length of the CDR3 is 14 residues. This CDR3 reads CASSPGTGGYGYTF. DNA for the CDR3: TGTGCCAGCAGCCCTGGGACAGGGGGATATGGCTACACCTTC. The complete variable domain, with remaining parts taken from reference TRBV7-2 and TRBJ1-2, reads GAGVSQSPSNKVTEKGKDVELRCDPISGHTALYWYRQSLGQGLEFLIYFQGNSAPDKSGLPSDRFSAERTGGSVSTLTIQRTQQEDSAVYLCASSPGTGGYGYTFGSGTRLTVV.

The chain joins TRBV5-4 to TRBJ2-7, with D unresolved. Germline CDR1 and CDR2: SGHNT and YYREEE (reference sequence). V gave up 1 base and J gave up 2 bases, with 13 bases separating them. This CDR3 region has 15 residues. CDR3 residues: CASSLSRTSPYEQYF. The CDR3 DNA reads TGTGCCAGCAGCTTGAGTAGGACCAGCCCCTACGAGCAGTACTTC.

The CDR3 region is CASSPQEMPQHF. The CDR3 nucleotides are TGTGCCAGCAGTCCCCAGGAGATGCCCCAGCATTTT. The chain combines TRBV28 with TRBJ1-5; no firm D call. Germline lookup yields CDR1 MDHEN and CDR2 SYDVKM. The CDR3 runs 12 residues. Trimming shortened V by 5 bases and J by 9 bases, and 11 bases separated the two germline ends.

The chain uses TRBV20-1 and TRBJ1-1; a weak D match, TRBD1 (6 bases). Germline CDR1 DFQATT, CDR2 SNEGSKA (reference sequence). This CDR3 contains 11 residues. Trimming removed 7 bases at V and 5 bases at J, with 11 bases between. This CDR3 reads CSESRGTEAFF. The CDR3 DNA reads as TGCAGTGAATCGAGGGGGACTGAAGCTTTCTTT.

This chain connects TRBV5-1 to TRBJ1-5; no reliable D call. V was trimmed by 0 bases and J by 3 bases, leaving 4 bases between them. Per the germline V gene, CDR1 is SGHRS and CDR2 is YFSETQ. This CDR3 region has 13 residues. The chain's CDR3 is CASSLGFNQPQHF. CDR3 bases: TGCGCCAGCAGCTTGGGTTTCAATCAGCCCCAGCATTTT.

V is TRBV11-2 and J is TRBJ1-1; a weak D match, TRBD1 (5 bases). The V and J ends lost 4 bases and 0 bases respectively, with 15 bases between them. CDR1 is SGHAT, CDR2 FQNNGV, per germline. This CDR3 comprises 16 residues. DNA of the CDR3: TGTGCCAGCAGCTCCGGAGGTAACAGGATGAACACTGAAGCTTTCTTT. This codes for CASSSGGNRMNTEAFF.

This chain links TRBV9 with TRBJ2-3, with TRBD2 matching 7 bases. Looked up from germline, CDR1 is SGDLS and CDR2 is YYNGEE. The CDR3 contains 11 residues. V trimming: 4 bases; J trimming: 14 bases; junction bases outside the gene matches: 7. The CDR3 here is CASSSGLVMYF. The CDR3, as DNA: TGTGCCAGCAGCTCCGGACTAGTAATGTATTTT.

This clone was seen just once. The V gene is TRBV11-2, the J gene TRBJ2-7; 10 bases are a match to TRBD1. The CDR3 has 16 amino acids. Germline values: CDR1 SGHAT, CDR2 FQNNGV. The V gene end was trimmed by 3 bases and the J gene end by 6 bases; junction bases not matched to a gene: 11. The DNA for the CDR3 is TGTGCCAGCAGCTTGCTCCCCACCGGGACAGGGGCCGAGCAGTACTTC. This codes for CASSLLPTGTGAEQYF.

V usage is TRBV2 and J usage is TRBJ2-3; D tentatively reads TRBD1 or TRBD2 (5 bases each). CDR3 length: 12 residues. V lost 6 bases and J 6 bases, leaving 10 bases between the germline ends. Germline CDR1 is SNHLY and CDR2 is FYNNEI. The DNA of the CDR3 is TGTGCCAGCAGGGACTCAGGGGATACGCAGTATTTT. Its protein is CASRDSGDTQYF.

With regard to this clone: In the same sample, other DNA sequences code for this CDR3. J is TRBJ1-1 and V is TRBV15; the match to TRBD1 covers 10 bases. The V and J ends lost 3 bases and 1 base, in that order; junction bases with no gene match: 2. CDR3 length equals 15 residues. Germline loops: CDR1 LNHNV, CDR2 YYDKDF (reference sequence). The CDR3 coding sequence is TGTGCCACCAGCAGGGGGACAGGGGCGAACACTGAAGCTTTCTTT. This encodes CATSRGTGANTEAFF.

V is TRBV5-1 and J is TRBJ1-1; D is unresolved. V was cut by 0 bases and J by 2 bases, with 8 bases left in between. Per germline, CDR1 SGHRS and CDR2 YFSETQ. The length of the CDR3 is 14 residues. This CDR3 is CASSLGVSNTEAFF. The CDR3, as DNA: TGCGCCAGCAGCTTGGGGGTGTCAAACACTGAAGCTTTCTTT.

This chain connects TRBV7-6 to TRBJ2-1; tentatively, D is TRBD2 (6 bases). Germline V gene data show CDR1 as SGHVS and CDR2 as FNYEAQ. V was pared by 6 bases and J by 5 bases, with 11 bases between. The CDR3 loop spans 13 amino acids. CDR3 in amino acids: CASSPGTHNEQFF. CDR3 in DNA: TGTGCCAGCAGTCCCGGGACTCACAATGAGCAGTTCTTC.

The genes are TRBV12-5 and TRBJ2-1, with 7 bases fitting TRBD1. This CDR3 is 13 amino acids long. The germline V gene encodes CDR1 LGHNT and CDR2 FRNRAP. Unmatched junction bases numbered 8, after V lost 10 bases and J lost 5 bases. This chain's CDR3 is CATRQGEDNEQFF. CDR3 nucleotide sequence: TGTGCTACGCGACAGGGCGAGGACAATGAGCAGTTCTTC. Full variable domain (remainder filled in from reference TRBV12-5 and TRBJ2-1): DARVTQTPRHKVTEMGQEVTMRCQPILGHNTVFWYRQTMMQGLELLAYFRNRAPLDDSGMPKDRFSAEMPDATLATLKIQPSEPRDSAVYFCATRQGEDNEQFFGPGTRLTVL.

The chain carries TRBV5-1 and TRBJ2-2; 9 nucleotides align to TRBD2. The CDR3 runs to 15 residues. J was trimmed by 5 bases and V by 6 bases; bases with no gene match: 8. From germline, CDR1 is SGHRS and CDR2 YFSETQ. The CDR3 region is CASTPTAGGTGELFF. DNA of the CDR3: TGCGCCAGCACCCCGACAGCGGGGGGTACCGGGGAGCTGTTTTTT.

The rearrangement uses TRBV6-1 and TRBJ2-1; the D gene is possibly TRBD2 (6 bases). Germline CDR1 MNHNS, CDR2 SASEGT. The V and J ends lost 3 bases and 11 bases respectively, with 23 bases between them. The CDR3 is 16 residues long. This CDR3 is CASSERNTSKGPKQFF. The CDR3 bases are TGTGCCAGCAGTGAGAGGAATACTAGCAAGGGGCCTAAGCAGTTCTTC.

The rearrangement uses TRBV14 and TRBJ2-6; TRBD1 might be the D (6 bases). This CDR3 is built from 15 residues. The V gene lost 2 bases and the J gene lost 6 bases, with 11 bases spanning the gap. CDR1 and CDR2 from the germline V gene are SGHDN and FVKESK. As DNA, the CDR3 is TGTGCCAGCAGCCAATTAAACAGGGAGGCCAACGTCCTGACTTTC. Translated, it gives CASSQLNREANVLTF.